This TCR beta chain came from a study of shared clonotypes between healthy human individuals. Worth noting for this clone: Antigen specificity is unknown.

The CDR3 totals 21 residues. Germline values: CDR1 KGHSH, CDR2 LQKENI. With V trimmed by 0 bases and J by 1 base, 16 bases remained unmatched. General study findings and limits: Although depth was large, rarefaction showed that sequencing of the sorted subsets was incomplete.

Deep-level assay runs were performed. Sequencing used immunoSEQ multiplex PCR; TCRdb keeps in-frame clones, though not all of them. The data contain 1.6 million or so clones, approximately 98.5% of them singletons. The V call is TRBV18, the J call TRBJ2-3, with 10 nucleotides matching TRBD2. Source material: naive CD4+ T cells sorted from blood. Indicated subset: CD45RA+ positively selected. The origin of this receptor is a man aged 30 to 45 in good health. CDR3 in amino acids: CASSPPGVKLAGKIGTDTQYF. The CDR3 coding sequence is TGTGCCAGCTCACCACCGGGAGTCAAACTAGCGGGAAAGATAGGCACAGATACGCAGTATTTT.